A single sample is the source of the 16 T cell receptor beta chains below, sequenced in a study of shared clonotypes between healthy human individuals. Libraries were prepared by immunoSEQ multiplex PCR; TCRdb keeps only in-frame clonotypes and omits some of them. The sample holds roughly 2 million clones, about 95% seen once. Terminally differentiated effector memory CD45RA+ cells were excluded from the naive CD8 cells, which were CD45RO-negative and positively selected for CCR7. The sample comprised naive CD8+ T cells sorted from blood. Receptors originate from a man younger than 30 in good health.

On this clone: Other DNA sequences in this specimen translate into the identical CDR3. The chain combines TRBV10-1 with TRBJ2-7; D gene ambiguous. CDR3 size: 12 residues. Trimming left V 4 bases short and J 0 bases short, with 4 bases between. Germline lookup yields CDR1 WNHNN and CDR2 SYGVQD (reference sequence). DNA of the CDR3: TGCGCCAGCAGTGGAGACTCCTACGAGCAGTACTTC. This translates into CASSGDSYEQYF.

This chain connects TRBV9 to TRBJ2-3; perhaps TRBD2 as D (6 bases). Germline CDR1 SGDLS, CDR2 YYNGEE. The CDR3 is made up of 13 amino acids. Between the trimmed V and J ends, which lost 5 bases and 2 bases, there was a span of 9 bases. CDR3 nucleotides: TGTGCCAGCAGTTGGACTACCACAGATACGCAGTATTTT. Its protein product is CASSWTTTDTQYF.

This chain uses TRBV27 with TRBJ2-7; a possible D gene is TRBD1 (5 bases). V gave up 2 bases and J gave up 1 base, with 12 bases separating them. The CDR3 sequence is 15 residues long. Germline V lookup: CDR1 MNHEY, CDR2 SMNVEV (reference sequence). In nucleotides, the CDR3 is TGTGCCAGCAGTTTAACAGGATCCACTTCCTACGAGCAGTACTTC. It yields the protein CASSLTGSTSYEQYF.

This sequence joins TRBV5-4 and TRBJ2-3, with 7 bases that match TRBD1. There are 14 residues in the CDR3. Germline V gives CDR1 SGHNT, CDR2 YYREEE (reference sequence). The V gene end was trimmed by 0 bases and the J gene end by 4 bases; junction bases not matched to a gene: 2. CDR3 DNA: TGTGCCAGCAGCTTGGACAGGGGTCCAGATACGCAGTATTTT. This sequence encodes CASSLDRGPDTQYF.

In this sample, this clone turned up once. The chain joins TRBV7-3 to TRBJ2-1; D is perhaps TRBD1 (5 bases). CDR3 length equals 12 residues. Trimming left V 5 bases short and J 12 bases short, with 14 bases between. From germline, CDR1 is SGHTA and CDR2 FQGTGA. The DNA for the CDR3 is TGTGCCAGCAGCCCCCAGGGAACCCTGCAGTTCTTC. Its translation is CASSPQGTLQFF.

The gene calls are TRBV9 and TRBJ1-1; 7 bases are shared with TRBD1. J lost 1 base, V lost 2 bases, and 8 bases had no gene match. Germline CDR1 is SGDLS and CDR2 is YYNGEE. The CDR3 loop spans 16 amino acids. The CDR3 is CASSVEQGYENTEAFF. CDR3 DNA sequence: TGTGCCAGCAGCGTGGAACAGGGGTATGAGAACACTGAAGCTTTCTTT.

The chain joins TRBV28 to TRBJ2-3; 16 nucleotides match TRBD2. The CDR3 runs to 17 residues. Trimming took 4 bases from V and 3 from J; bases not matched to a gene: 4. Germline V CDR1 and CDR2: MDHEN, SYDVKM. The CDR3 bases are TGTGCCAGCAGTTCGGGACTAGCGGGGGGGCAGACAGATACGCAGTATTTT. It encodes CASSSGLAGGQTDTQYF.

The gene calls are TRBV28 and TRBJ2-7, with 11 bases lining up with TRBD2. V was pared by 3 bases and J by 2 bases, with 3 bases of the junction left unmatched. Per germline, CDR1 MDHEN and CDR2 SYDVKM. This CDR3 comprises 15 residues. Here the CDR3 reads CASSFVLAGAYEQYF. In DNA form, the CDR3 reads TGTGCCAGCAGTTTTGTACTAGCGGGGGCCTACGAGCAGTACTTC.

This clone appeared a single time. This chain joins TRBV30 and TRBJ1-2; D is perhaps TRBD1 (6 bases). Trimming stripped 7 bases from V and 6 bases from J, with 18 bases between. Germline CDR1 is GTSNPN and CDR2 is SVGIG (reference sequence). CDR3 length: 13 amino acids. This CDR3 is CASSWGAGDGYTF. CDR3 DNA sequence: TGTGCCTCCTCTTGGGGGGCAGGGGATGGCTACACCTTC. The full variable domain, rest sourced from reference TRBV30 and TRBJ1-2, is SQTIHQWPATLVQPVGSPLSLECTVEGTSNPNLYWYRQAAGRGLQLLFYSVGIGQISSEVPQNLSASRPQDRQFILSSKKLLLSDSGFYLCASSWGAGDGYTFGSGTRLTVV.

In regard to this clone: Within the sample, other DNA sequences also encode this same CDR3. The J gene is TRBJ2-7, the V gene TRBV4-1, with 11 bases matching TRBD2. From germline, CDR1 is MGHRA and CDR2 YSYEKL. This CDR3 spans 15 amino acids. The V and J ends lost 2 bases and 2 bases, in that order; junction bases with no gene match: 2. Here the CDR3 reads CASSQLAGGTYEQYF. CDR3 DNA: TGCGCCAGCAGCCAATTAGCGGGGGGGACCTACGAGCAGTACTTC.

This chain links TRBV9 with TRBJ1-2, with TRBD1 matching 8 bases. The CDR3 is made up of 14 amino acids. Germline CDR1 is SGDLS and CDR2 is YYNGEE. V was pared by 3 bases and J by 4 bases, with 5 bases of the junction left unmatched. Here the CDR3 DNA reads TGTGCCAGCAGCGGGGCAGGGACAGGCTATGGCTACACCTTC. This translates into CASSGAGTGYGYTF.

The J gene is TRBJ1-2, the V gene TRBV7-9, with D possibly being TRBD1 (5 bases). Trimming pared 5 bases from V and 3 bases from J, leaving 7 bases between. This CDR3 is built from 12 residues. Germline V gene sequence: CDR1 SEHNR, CDR2 FQNEAQ (reference sequence). CDR3 protein: CASSGGDYGYTF. In DNA, the CDR3 is TGTGCCAGCAGCGGGGGGGACTATGGCTACACCTTC.

The chain recombines TRBV5-4 with TRBJ1-4; 11 positions agree with TRBD1. Germline CDR1 reads SGHNT; CDR2 reads YYREEE (reference sequence). The J segment lost 8 bases and the V segment lost 4 bases, leaving 4 bases of the junction unmatched. The CDR3 totals 14 residues. The CDR3 DNA sequence: TGTGCCAGCAGCCCCGGACAGGGGGCCGAAAAACTGTTTTTT. As protein: CASSPGQGAEKLFF.

The chain carries TRBV30 and TRBJ1-4, with no clear D. The V end lost 4 bases, the J end lost 4 bases, and 13 bases lay between the germline ends. Germline lookup yields CDR1 GTSNPN and CDR2 SVGIG (reference sequence). The CDR3 totals 14 residues. The CDR3 sequence is CAWNPYSGNEKLFF. The CDR3, as DNA: TGTGCCTGGAACCCCTACAGTGGTAATGAAAAACTGTTTTTT.

The genes are TRBV11-2 and TRBJ1-2, with D unresolved. CDR3 size: 15 residues. Per germline, CDR1 SGHAT and CDR2 FQNNGV. V was cut by 0 bases and J by 7 bases, with 15 bases left in between. The chain's CDR3 is CASSLDGAFGRGYTF. The CDR3 coding sequence is TGTGCCAGCAGCTTAGATGGAGCTTTCGGGCGTGGCTACACCTTC.

This chain uses TRBV29-1 with TRBJ2-3; no reliable D call. CDR1 SQVTM and CDR2 ANQGSEA come from the germline V gene. Trimming took 1 base from V and 3 from J, leaving 17 bases between them. This CDR3 contains 16 residues. The CDR3 loop reads CSVEGSDPVWTDTQYF. The DNA of the CDR3 is TGCAGCGTTGAAGGCTCTGACCCTGTTTGGACAGATACGCAGTATTTT.